This T cell receptor (beta chain) came from a study of blood T cell repertoires in COVID-19 (dated by TCRdb to 2018 to 2020). Background for the entire study: The collaborator samples originated in the United States, Italy and Spain and spanned the acute and convalescent phases of COVID-19. Where available, HLA class I and class II types were taken from metadata supplied by the sample provider and were not determined by assay-based typing. The samples were drawn from the first 160 participants of the ongoing ImmuneRACE study and from 1,254 subjects provided by 6 global collaborators. The material from the prospective study consisted of cDNA or gDNA derived from T cells, B-cell-depleted T cells, or PBMCs. The repertoires were released in a freely available public database intended as a resource for research on the immune response to SARS-CoV-2. Nearly every sample came with metadata listing a de-identified subject ID, COVID-19 status, age in years and sex. Deeply sampled blood TCRbeta repertoires from subjects exposed to, actively infected with, or recovered from COVID-19 were included in the dataset.

As to this clone: What antigen it recognizes has not been identified. Per-nucleotide qualities are absent, and no much larger clonotype sits a single base away.

Overall study results and their limits: Clinical and demographic metadata were provided uncurated, with the amount varying by source and participant.

TCRbeta CDR3 regions were amplified from genomic DNA using the immunoSEQ Assay, a bias-controlled multiplex PCR. In the source study's methods: Nucleated cell counts per sample were estimated from amplification of reference gene primers within the assay. To quantify the absolute abundance of each unique TCRbeta CDR3 rearrangement, sequence reads were collapsed and filtered. For each sample, productive Simpson clonality was calculated by taking the square root of Simpson's diversity index across productive rearrangements. TCRdb obtained this table from immuneACCESS and retained in-frame rearrangements with V and J assigned. These tables miss some clones; where compared with another copy, unresolved V genes account for less than half of the shortfall, and the remainder is unexplained. V and J calls and clone size are as listed in that table; D and trimming were resolved from the DNA. For this sample there are over 200,000 clones; around four fifths appear just once. The biggest ten clones account for around 25% of the sample.

Each collaborating institution followed its own protocols to collect whole blood in K2EDTA tubes. For TCRbeta analysis, collaborators shipped samples as frozen whole blood, isolated PBMCs, or DNA extracted from either of those sample types. This sequence was found in a man aged 35 to 55 with acute or convalescent COVID-19. The sample comprised peripheral blood.

In nucleotide form, the sequence is TGTGCCAGCAGCTCCATTTTCAGGGTCACTGAAGCTTTCTTT. It encodes CASSSIFRVTEAFF. This sequence uses TRBV5-6 and TRBJ1-1; the best D guess is TRBD1, with 5 bases matching. V was cut back by 3 bases and J by 4 bases, leaving a gap of 13 bases between them. The germline V gene encodes CDR1 SGHDT and CDR2 YYEEEE. From the cysteine through the phenylalanine, the CDR3 covers 14 amino acids. Of all the DNA, just the CDR3 is kept, 42 bases in frame from base 1.